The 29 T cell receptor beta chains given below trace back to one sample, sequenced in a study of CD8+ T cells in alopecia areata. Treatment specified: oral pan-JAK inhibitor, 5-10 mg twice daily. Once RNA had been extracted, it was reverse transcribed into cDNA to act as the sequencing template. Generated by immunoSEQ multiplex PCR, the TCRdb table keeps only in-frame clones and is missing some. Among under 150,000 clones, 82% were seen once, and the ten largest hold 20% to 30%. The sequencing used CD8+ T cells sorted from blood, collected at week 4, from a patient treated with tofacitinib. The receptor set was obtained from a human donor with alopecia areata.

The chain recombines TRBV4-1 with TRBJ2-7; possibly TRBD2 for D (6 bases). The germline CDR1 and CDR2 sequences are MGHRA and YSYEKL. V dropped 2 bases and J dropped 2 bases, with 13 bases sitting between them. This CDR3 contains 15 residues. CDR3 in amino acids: CASSQSAGSTYEQYF. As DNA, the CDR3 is TGCGCCAGCAGCCAATCAGCGGGCTCCACCTACGAGCAGTACTTC.

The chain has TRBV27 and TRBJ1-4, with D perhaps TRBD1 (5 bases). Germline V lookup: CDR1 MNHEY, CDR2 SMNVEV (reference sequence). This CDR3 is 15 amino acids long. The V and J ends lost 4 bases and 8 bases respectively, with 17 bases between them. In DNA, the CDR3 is TGTGCCAGCAGTTCCACACGGGGACGGAGGGAAAAACTGTTTTTT. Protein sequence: CASSSTRGRREKLFF.

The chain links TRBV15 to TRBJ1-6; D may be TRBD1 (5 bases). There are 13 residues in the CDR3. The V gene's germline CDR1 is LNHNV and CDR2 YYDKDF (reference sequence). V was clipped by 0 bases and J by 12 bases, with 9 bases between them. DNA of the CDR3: TGTGCCACCAGCAGAGACAGGGCGGAACCCCTCCACTTT. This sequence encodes CATSRDRAEPLHF.

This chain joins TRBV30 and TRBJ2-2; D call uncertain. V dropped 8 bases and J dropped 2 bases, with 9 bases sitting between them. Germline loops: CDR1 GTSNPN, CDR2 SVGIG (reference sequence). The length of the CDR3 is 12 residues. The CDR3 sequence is CAGQVNTGELFF. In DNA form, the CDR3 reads TGTGCCGGGCAGGTTAACACCGGGGAGCTGTTTTTT.

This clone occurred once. CDR3 region: CSVAGERGGGSYNEQFF. For the CDR3, the DNA is TGCAGCGTAGCAGGGGAGCGGGGGGGCGGATCCTACAATGAGCAGTTCTTC. This chain uses TRBV29-1 with TRBJ2-1; 10 bases fit TRBD2. This CDR3 contains 17 residues. V dropped 6 bases and J dropped 1; count of bases not matched to a gene: 12. Germline V gene sequence: CDR1 SQVTM, CDR2 ANQGSEA.

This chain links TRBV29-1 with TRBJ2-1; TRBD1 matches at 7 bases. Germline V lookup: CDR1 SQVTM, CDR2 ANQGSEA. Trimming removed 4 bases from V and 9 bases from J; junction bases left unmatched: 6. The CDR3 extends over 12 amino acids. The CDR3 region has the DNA TGCAGCGTTGGCCCTCAGGGGGTTGAGCAGTTCTTC. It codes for CSVGPQGVEQFF.

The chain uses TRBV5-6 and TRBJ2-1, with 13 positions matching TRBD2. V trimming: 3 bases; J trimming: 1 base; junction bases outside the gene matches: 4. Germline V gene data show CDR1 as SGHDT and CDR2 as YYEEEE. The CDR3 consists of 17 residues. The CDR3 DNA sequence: TGTGCCAGCAGCTGGGGACTAGCGGGGTTATCCTACAATGAGCAGTTCTTC. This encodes CASSWGLAGLSYNEQFF. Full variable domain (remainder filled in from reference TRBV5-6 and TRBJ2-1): DAGVTQSPTHLIKTRGQQVTLRCSPKSGHDTVSWYQQALGQGPQFIFQYYEEEERQRGNFPDRFSGHQFPNYSSELNVNALLLGDSALYLCASSWGLAGLSYNEQFFGPGTRLTVL.

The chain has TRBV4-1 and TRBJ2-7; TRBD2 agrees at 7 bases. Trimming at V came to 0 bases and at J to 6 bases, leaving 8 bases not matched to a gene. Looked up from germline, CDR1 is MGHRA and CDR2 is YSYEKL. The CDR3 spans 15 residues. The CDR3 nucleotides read TGCGCCAGCAGCCAAGAGGCCGATTGGGGGGGCGAGCAGTACTTC. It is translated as CASSQEADWGGEQYF.

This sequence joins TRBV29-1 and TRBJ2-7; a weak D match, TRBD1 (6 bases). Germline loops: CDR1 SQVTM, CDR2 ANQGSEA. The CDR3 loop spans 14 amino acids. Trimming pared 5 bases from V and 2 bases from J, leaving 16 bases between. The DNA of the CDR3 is TGCAGCGTTCGCTCGCGCAGGGGACCCTACGAGCAGTACTTC. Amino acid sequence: CSVRSRRGPYEQYF.

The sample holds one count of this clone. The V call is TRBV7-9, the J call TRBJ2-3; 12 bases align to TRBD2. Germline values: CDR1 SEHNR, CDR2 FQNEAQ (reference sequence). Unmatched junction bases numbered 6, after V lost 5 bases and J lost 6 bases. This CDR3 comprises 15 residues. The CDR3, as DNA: TGTGCCAGCAGCCCTAGCGGGGGGGCCTTGGATACGCAGTATTTT. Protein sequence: CASSPSGGALDTQYF.

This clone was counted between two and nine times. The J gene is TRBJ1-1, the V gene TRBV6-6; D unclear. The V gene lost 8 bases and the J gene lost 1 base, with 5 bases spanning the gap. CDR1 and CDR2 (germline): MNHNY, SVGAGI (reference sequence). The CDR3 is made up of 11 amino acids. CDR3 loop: CASEQNTEAFF. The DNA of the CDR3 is TGTGCCAGCGAACAGAACACTGAAGCTTTCTTT.

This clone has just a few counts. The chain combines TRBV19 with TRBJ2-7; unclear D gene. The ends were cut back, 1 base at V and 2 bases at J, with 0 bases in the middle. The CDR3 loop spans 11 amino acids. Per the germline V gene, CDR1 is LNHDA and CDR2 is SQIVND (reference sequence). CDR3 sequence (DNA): TGTGCCAGTAGTATAGCCTACGAGCAGTACTTC. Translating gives CASSIAYEQYF.

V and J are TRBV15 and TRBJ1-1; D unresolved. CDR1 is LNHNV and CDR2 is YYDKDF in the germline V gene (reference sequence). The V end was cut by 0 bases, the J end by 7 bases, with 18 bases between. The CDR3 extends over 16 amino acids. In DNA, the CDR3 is TGTGCCACCAGCAGAGATAGAACAGACACTGGGGTTGAAGCTTTCTTT. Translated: CATSRDRTDTGVEAFF.

The CDR3 DNA sequence: TGCGCCAGCAGCTTGGTGGGACAGGGGAAAATCGGGGAGCTGTTTTTT. Amino acid sequence: CASSLVGQGKIGELFF. V is TRBV5-1 and J is TRBJ2-2; TRBD1 aligns across 10 bases. Germline V gene lookup returns CDR1 SGHRS and CDR2 YFSETQ. The CDR3 length is 16 residues. With V trimmed by 0 bases and J by 7 bases, 6 bases remained unmatched.

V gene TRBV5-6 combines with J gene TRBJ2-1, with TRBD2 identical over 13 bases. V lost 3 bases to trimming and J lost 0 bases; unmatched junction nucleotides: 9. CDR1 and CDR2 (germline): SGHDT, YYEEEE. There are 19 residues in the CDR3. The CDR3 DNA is TGTGCCAGCAGCTCGGGACTAGCGGGGAGCTACAACTCCTACAATGAGCAGTTCTTC. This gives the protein CASSSGLAGSYNSYNEQFF.

The CDR3 sequence is CASSPLGSGGAPSTDTQYF. The CDR3 DNA reads TGTGCCAGCAGCCCCCTGGGCAGCGGGGGGGCCCCGAGCACAGATACGCAGTATTTT. V is TRBV7-2 and J is TRBJ2-3, with 10 nucleotides matching TRBD2. V shed 5 bases, J shed 0 bases, and the junction held 14 bases outside the gene matches. Germline V gene data show CDR1 as SGHTA and CDR2 as FQGNSA. The CDR3 covers 19 residues. Complete variable domain (other parts from reference TRBV7-2 and TRBJ2-3): GAGVSQSPSNKVTEKGKDVELRCDPISGHTALYWYRQSLGQGLEFLIYFQGNSAPDKSGLPSDRFSAERTGGSVSTLTIQRTQQEDSAVYLCASSPLGSGGAPSTDTQYFGPGTRLTVL.

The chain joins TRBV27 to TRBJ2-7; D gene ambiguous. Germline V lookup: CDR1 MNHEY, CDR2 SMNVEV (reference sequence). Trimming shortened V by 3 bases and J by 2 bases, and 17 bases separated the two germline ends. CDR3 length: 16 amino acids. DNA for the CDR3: TGTGCCAGCAGTTTCACTCCAGGCGGACGGGCCTACGAGCAGTACTTC. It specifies CASSFTPGGRAYEQYF.

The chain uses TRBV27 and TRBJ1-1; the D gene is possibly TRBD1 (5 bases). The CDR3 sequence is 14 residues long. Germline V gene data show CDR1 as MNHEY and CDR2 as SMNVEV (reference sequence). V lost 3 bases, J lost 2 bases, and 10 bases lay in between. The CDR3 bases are TGTGCCAGCAGTTTTGGCAGGGCTAACACTGAAGCTTTCTTT. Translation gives CASSFGRANTEAFF.

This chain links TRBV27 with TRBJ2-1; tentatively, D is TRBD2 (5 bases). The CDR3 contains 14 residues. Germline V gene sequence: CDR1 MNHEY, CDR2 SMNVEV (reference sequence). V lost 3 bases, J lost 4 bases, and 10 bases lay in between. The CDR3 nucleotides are TGTGCCAGCAGTTTTAGCGCGCCATACAATGAGCAGTTCTTC. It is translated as CASSFSAPYNEQFF.

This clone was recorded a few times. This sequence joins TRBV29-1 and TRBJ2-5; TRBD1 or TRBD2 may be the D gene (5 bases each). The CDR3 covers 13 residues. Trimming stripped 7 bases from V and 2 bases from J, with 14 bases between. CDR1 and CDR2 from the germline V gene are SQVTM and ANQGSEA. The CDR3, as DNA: TGCAGCGCCGTGTGGGGGAGTCAAGAGACCCAGTACTTC. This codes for CSAVWGSQETQYF. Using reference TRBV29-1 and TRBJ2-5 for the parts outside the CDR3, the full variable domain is SAVISQKPSRDICQRGTSLTIQCQVDSQVTMMFWYRQQPGQSLTLIATANQGSEATYESGFVIDKFPISRPNLTFSTLTVSNMSPEDSSIYLCSAVWGSQETQYFGPGTRLLVL.

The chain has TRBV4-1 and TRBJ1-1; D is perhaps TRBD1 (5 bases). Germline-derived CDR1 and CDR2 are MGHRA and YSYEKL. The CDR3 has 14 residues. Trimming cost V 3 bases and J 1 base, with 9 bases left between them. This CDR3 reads CASSHTGTNTEAFF. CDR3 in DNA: TGCGCCAGCAGCCATACGGGGACGAACACTGAAGCTTTCTTT.

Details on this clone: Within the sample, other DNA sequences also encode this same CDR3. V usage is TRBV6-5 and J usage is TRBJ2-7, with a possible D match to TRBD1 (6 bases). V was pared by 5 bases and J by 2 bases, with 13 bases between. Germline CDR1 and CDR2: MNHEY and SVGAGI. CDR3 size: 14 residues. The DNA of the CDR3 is TGTGCCAGCAGTCCTGGACAGAGAACCTACGAGCAGTACTTC. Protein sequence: CASSPGQRTYEQYF.

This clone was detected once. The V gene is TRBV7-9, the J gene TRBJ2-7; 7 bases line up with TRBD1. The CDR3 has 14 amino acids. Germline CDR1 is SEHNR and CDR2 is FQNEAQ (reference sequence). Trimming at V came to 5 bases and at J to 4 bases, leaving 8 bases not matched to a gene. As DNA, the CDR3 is TGTGCCAGCAGCGGTTCCGGGACAGTATACGAGCAGTACTTC. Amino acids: CASSGSGTVYEQYF.

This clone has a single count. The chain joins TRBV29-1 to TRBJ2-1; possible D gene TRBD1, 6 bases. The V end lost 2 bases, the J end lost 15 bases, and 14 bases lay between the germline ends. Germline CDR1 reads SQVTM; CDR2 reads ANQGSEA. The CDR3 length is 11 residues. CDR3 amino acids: CSVEKGTHGFF. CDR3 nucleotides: TGCAGCGTTGAAAAGGGGACACATGGGTTCTTC.

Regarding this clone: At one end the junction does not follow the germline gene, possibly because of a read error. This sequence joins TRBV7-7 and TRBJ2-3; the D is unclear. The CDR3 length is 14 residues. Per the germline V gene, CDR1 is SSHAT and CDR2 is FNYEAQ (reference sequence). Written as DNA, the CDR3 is TGTGCTAGCAGCTTAGGACGGCTCGCAGATACGCAGTATTTT. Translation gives CASSLGRLADTQYF.

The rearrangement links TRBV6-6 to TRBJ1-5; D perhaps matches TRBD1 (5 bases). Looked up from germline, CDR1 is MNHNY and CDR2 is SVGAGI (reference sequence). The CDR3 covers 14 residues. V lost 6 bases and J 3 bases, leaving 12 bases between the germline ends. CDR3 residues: CASRRDSPNQPQHF. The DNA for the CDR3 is TGTGCCAGCAGAAGAGACAGTCCCAATCAGCCCCAGCATTTT.

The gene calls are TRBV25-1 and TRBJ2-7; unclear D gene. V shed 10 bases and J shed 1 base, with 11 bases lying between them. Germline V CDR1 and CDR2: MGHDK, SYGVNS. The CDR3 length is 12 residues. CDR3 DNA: TGTGCCACCAGCACCGGATCCTACGAGCAGTACTTC. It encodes CATSTGSYEQYF.

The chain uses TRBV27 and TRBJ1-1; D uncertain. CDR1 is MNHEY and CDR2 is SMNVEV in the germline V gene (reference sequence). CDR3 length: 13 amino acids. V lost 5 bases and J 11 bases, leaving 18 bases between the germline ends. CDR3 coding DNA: TGTGCCAGCAGTCCCCCAGGCCACCCGAGGGCTTTCTTT. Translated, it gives CASSPPGHPRAFF.

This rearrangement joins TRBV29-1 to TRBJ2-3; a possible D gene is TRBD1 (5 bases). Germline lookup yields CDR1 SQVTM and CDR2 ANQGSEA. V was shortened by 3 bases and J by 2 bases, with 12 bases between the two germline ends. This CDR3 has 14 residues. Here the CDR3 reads CSVDSRANTDTQYF. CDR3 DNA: TGCAGCGTTGATTCCAGGGCCAACACAGATACGCAGTATTTT.